What follows are 14 T cell receptor beta chains derived from one specimen sequenced in a study of cytomegalovirus exposure and HLA in healthy donors (dated by TCRdb to about 2017). Library preparation employed the immunoSEQ multiplex PCR assay. For the multiplex PCR, a mixture combining 60 forward primers for TCR Vbeta segments and 13 reverse primers for TCR Jbeta segments was used. Held by TCRdb, this immuneACCESS table contains in-frame sequences only and omits some clones. Under half of the omission traces to an unresolved V gene where checked; the cause of the rest is unknown. The sample data list about 110,000 clones, and over 15% of these were observed just once. The top ten hold 1.9% of the sample. Sequencing input: PBMCs. These receptor sequences come from a woman under 30 in good health and CMV-seronegative.

This clone was found a few times. The rearrangement links TRBV15 to TRBJ2-7; perhaps TRBD1 as D (6 bases). This CDR3 is 15 amino acids long. The germline V gene encodes CDR1 LNHNV and CDR2 YYDKDF (reference sequence). The V and J ends lost 1 base and 0 bases respectively, with 10 bases between them. CDR3 sequence: CATSRGTDRSYEQYF. The DNA for the CDR3 is TGTGCCACCAGCAGAGGGACAGACCGCTCCTACGAGCAGTACTTC.

This clone was detected a few times. The V and J genes are TRBV29-1 and TRBJ2-5; a weak D match, TRBD2 (6 bases). CDR1 SQVTM and CDR2 ANQGSEA come from the germline V gene. The CDR3 is 12 residues long. The V end was cut by 6 bases, the J end by 4 bases, with 12 bases between. CDR3 region: CSVHRGRETQYF. CDR3 DNA sequence: TGCAGCGTCCATCGGGGGAGAGAGACCCAGTACTTC.

In its sample, this clone was seen a few times. Relative to the germline gene, one junction end is altered; a read error may explain this. The chain carries TRBV7-7 and TRBJ2-1; a weak D match, TRBD2 (5 bases). The germline V gene has CDR1 SSHAT and CDR2 FNYEAQ (reference sequence). The CDR3 covers 14 residues. This chain's CDR3 is CASSLALGRGEQFF. CDR3 nucleotides: TGTGCTAGCAGCTTAGCGTTGGGTCGAGGTGAGCAGTTCTTC.

This clone has only a few counts. The chain couples TRBV27 to TRBJ1-2, with D perhaps matching TRBD1 (5 bases). V was pared by 3 bases and J by 7 bases, with 9 bases between. Germline CDR1 MNHEY, CDR2 SMNVEV (reference sequence). The CDR3 has 12 residues. The CDR3 region has the DNA TGTGCCAGCAGTTTCGGGGGAACTGGCTACACCTTC. Amino acid sequence: CASSFGGTGYTF.

The CDR3 region is CASSLRPGGTNEKLFF. DNA for the CDR3: TGTGCCAGCAGCTTACGTCCCGGAGGGACTAATGAAAAACTGTTTTTT. This chain links TRBV7-8 with TRBJ1-4; D unresolved. Trimming took off 2 bases at V and 2 bases at J, with 12 bases between the two ends. The length of the CDR3 is 16 residues. The germline V gene encodes CDR1 SGHVS and CDR2 FQNEAQ.

The gene calls are TRBV7-2 and TRBJ2-4, with 8 positions matching TRBD1. Germline trimming cut 8 bases from V and 1 base from J; bases unmatched to any gene: 16. The CDR3 length is 18 residues. The germline V gene has CDR1 SGHTA and CDR2 FQGNSA. The CDR3 loop is CASRGQGPVREAKNIQYF. The CDR3 region has the DNA TGTGCCAGCCGAGGACAGGGCCCGGTTCGGGAGGCCAAAAACATTCAGTACTTC.

This clone was observed a handful of times. V gene TRBV19 combines with J gene TRBJ2-2; possibly TRBD2 for D (7 bases). Per the germline V gene, CDR1 is LNHDA and CDR2 is SQIVND (reference sequence). Deletions cut 10 bases from V and 0 bases from J, with 18 bases between. The CDR3 contains 16 residues. The CDR3 spells CATRRGGLSNTGELFF. CDR3 nucleotides: TGTGCCACCAGACGCGGGGGCCTATCGAACACCGGGGAGCTGTTTTTT.

V is TRBV19 and J is TRBJ1-1, with D maybe TRBD1 (5 bases). V lost 4 bases, J lost 1 base, and 7 bases lay in between. CDR3 size: 13 residues. The germline CDR1 and CDR2 sequences are LNHDA and SQIVND (reference sequence). The CDR3 DNA sequence: TGTGCCAGTAGTAGGGGGGGGAACACTGAAGCTTTCTTT. This encodes CASSRGGNTEAFF.

The sample holds a few counts of this clone. V is TRBV15 and J is TRBJ2-7; D might be TRBD1 (6 bases). The ends were cut back, 0 bases at V and 2 bases at J, with 14 bases in the middle. Germline V lookup: CDR1 LNHNV, CDR2 YYDKDF (reference sequence). This CDR3 contains 16 residues. The CDR3 loop reads CATSREPRDKTYEQYF. The DNA of the CDR3 is TGTGCCACCAGCAGAGAGCCCCGGGACAAGACCTACGAGCAGTACTTC.

This clone was counted a few times. This chain links TRBV6-5 with TRBJ2-4; tentatively, D is TRBD2 (5 bases). This CDR3 region has 14 residues. The germline V gene encodes CDR1 MNHEY and CDR2 SVGAGI. Trimming took off 5 bases at V and 6 bases at J, with 14 bases between the two ends. CDR3 in amino acids: CASSVASDLNIQYF. The DNA for the CDR3 is TGTGCCAGCAGTGTAGCGTCTGACTTAAACATTCAGTACTTC.

The gene calls are TRBV7-2 and TRBJ1-1; the match to TRBD1 covers 8 bases. Germline loops: CDR1 SGHTA, CDR2 FQGNSA. This CDR3 spans 15 amino acids. With 5 bases clipped from V and 5 bases from J, the junction kept 10 bases outside the gene matches. The CDR3: CASSLRRGQGTEAFF. Here the CDR3 DNA reads TGTGCCAGCAGCCTGCGCAGGGGGCAGGGGACTGAAGCTTTCTTT.

Written as DNA, the CDR3 is TGTGCCAGCAGCTTCTCCGACAGGGAAGGGACTGAAGCTTTCTTT. Encoded protein: CASSFSDREGTEAFF. The chain couples TRBV5-6 to TRBJ1-1; TRBD1 aligns across 7 bases. Germline V lookup: CDR1 SGHDT, CDR2 YYEEEE. V trimming: 2 bases; J trimming: 5 bases; junction bases outside the gene matches: 9. The CDR3 loop spans 15 amino acids.

V usage is TRBV6-5 and J usage is TRBJ2-7; weak D call: TRBD1 (6 bases). V lost 8 bases and J 2 bases, leaving 16 bases between the germline ends. The CDR3 covers 14 residues. The germline gives CDR1 MNHEY, CDR2 SVGAGI. The CDR3 nucleotides are TGTGCCAGCTCCCCCAGGACAGCGACCTACGAGCAGTACTTC. It codes for CASSPRTATYEQYF.

This clone was seen repeatedly, ten times or more. The V call is TRBV28, the J call TRBJ2-5, with 11 bases aligning to TRBD1. Per the germline V gene, CDR1 is MDHEN and CDR2 is SYDVKM. The CDR3 sequence is 15 residues long. V dropped 3 bases and J dropped 4; count of bases not matched to a gene: 4. The CDR3 reads CASSFGQGAVETQYF. CDR3 nucleotide sequence: TGTGCCAGCAGTTTCGGACAGGGGGCCGTAGAGACCCAGTACTTC. Drawing the rest from reference TRBV28 and TRBJ2-5, the complete variable domain is DVKVTQSSRYLVKRTGEKVFLECVQDMDHENMFWYRQDPGLGLRLIYFSYDVKMKEKGDIPEGYSVSREKKERFSLILESASTNQTSMYLCASSFGQGAVETQYFGPGTRLLVL.